The next 25 T cell receptor beta chains were all read from a single sample in a study of OX40 agonist ivuxolimab in advanced cancers. Assay used: immunoSEQ multiplex PCR; TCRdb lists only in-frame clones, some missing. This repertoire shows roughly 23,000 clones, roughly 84% found once; its top ten account for approximately 37%. The sample consisted of CD4+ or CD8+ T cells sorted from blood, taken in a trial of the OX40 agonist ivuxolimab. These receptors all stem from an adult with an advanced solid tumor such as melanoma, head and neck, liver or kidney cancer.

The V and J genes are TRBV19 and TRBJ2-1; tentatively, D is TRBD1 (5 bases). The ends were cut back, 10 bases at V and 10 bases at J, with 20 bases in the middle. The CDR3 totals 13 residues. Germline assignment: CDR1 LNHDA and CDR2 SQIVND (reference sequence). This CDR3 is CATALGALGEQFF. The CDR3 DNA reads as TGTGCCACCGCTCTAGGGGCCTTGGGGGAGCAGTTCTTC.

This chain connects TRBV7-9 to TRBJ1-2; weak D call: TRBD1 (6 bases). CDR3 size: 14 residues. Trimming took off 1 base at V and 5 bases at J, with 11 bases between the two ends. The V gene's germline CDR1 is SEHNR and CDR2 FQNEAQ (reference sequence). The CDR3 sequence is CASSLGQGKYGYTF. CDR3 bases: TGTGCCAGCAGCTTAGGCCAGGGGAAATATGGCTACACCTTC. Combining the CDR3 with reference TRBV7-9 and TRBJ1-2 gives the whole variable domain DTGVSQNPRHKITKRGQNVTFRCDPISEHNRLYWYRQTLGQGPEFLTYFQNEAQLEKSRLLSDRFSAERPKGSFSTLEIQRTEQGDSAMYLCASSLGQGKYGYTFGSGTRLTVV.

The V and J genes are TRBV7-9 and TRBJ2-3, with D tentatively TRBD1 or TRBD2 (5 bases each). Germline CDR1 and CDR2: SEHNR and FQNEAQ (reference sequence). The CDR3 extends over 12 amino acids. V was shortened by 6 bases and J by 4 bases, with 8 bases between the two germline ends. Here the CDR3 reads CASRGDPDTQYF. CDR3 in DNA: TGTGCCAGCAGGGGGGACCCAGATACGCAGTATTTT.

This clone has just one count. V usage is TRBV4-3 and J usage is TRBJ2-2; 14 positions agree with TRBD2. Germline V lookup: CDR1 LGHNA, CDR2 YSLEER. The V and J ends lost 0 bases and 5 bases, in that order; junction bases with no gene match: 5. This CDR3 spans 18 amino acids. CDR3 residues: CASSQEGLAGVGTGELFF. As DNA, the CDR3 is TGCGCCAGCAGCCAAGAGGGACTAGCGGGAGTCGGTACCGGGGAGCTGTTTTTT.

The chain employs TRBV15 and TRBJ2-5; 8 nucleotides match TRBD1. This CDR3 is built from 14 residues. Germline values: CDR1 LNHNV, CDR2 YYDKDF (reference sequence). V was pared by 5 bases and J by 1 base, with 3 bases of the junction left unmatched. CDR3: CATSFDRGQETQYF. In DNA form, the CDR3 reads TGTGCCACCAGCTTCGACAGGGGCCAAGAGACCCAGTACTTC.

The chain links TRBV5-6 to TRBJ2-1; no clear D gene. The germline V gene encodes CDR1 SGHDT and CDR2 YYEEEE. CDR3 length equals 11 residues. Trimming removed 6 bases at V and 6 bases at J, with 7 bases between. CDR3 protein: CASTLGNEQFF. CDR3 sequence (DNA): TGTGCCAGCACCCTTGGCAATGAGCAGTTCTTC.

This chain connects TRBV7-2 to TRBJ1-6; TRBD1 matches 7 bases. Losses at the gene ends were 2 bases for V and 7 bases for J; bases not matched to a gene: 5. Per the germline V gene, CDR1 is SGHTA and CDR2 is FQGNSA. The CDR3 loop spans 15 amino acids. CDR3 amino acids: CASSLPGGRNSPLHF. The CDR3, as DNA: TGTGCCAGCAGCTTACCAGGGGGGAGGAATTCACCCCTCCACTTT.

The chain joins TRBV5-5 to TRBJ1-6; TRBD1 matches 7 bases. The CDR3 is made up of 15 amino acids. Germline trimming cut 0 bases from V and 10 bases from J; bases unmatched to any gene: 7. Germline-derived CDR1 and CDR2 are SGHKS and YYEKEE (reference sequence). CDR3 loop: CASSLDRGPQSPLHF. The CDR3 DNA follows: TGTGCCAGCAGCTTGGATAGGGGGCCCCAATCACCCCTCCACTTT.

V is TRBV7-9 and J is TRBJ2-7; 12 bases align to TRBD2. The J segment lost 1 base and the V segment lost 4 bases, leaving 5 bases of the junction unmatched. Germline loops: CDR1 SEHNR, CDR2 FQNEAQ (reference sequence). The CDR3 contains 16 residues. The DNA of the CDR3 is TGTGCCAGCAGCTCGCGACTAGCGGGAGAATCCTACGAGCAGTACTTC. Translated: CASSSRLAGESYEQYF.

Remarks on this clone: The junction shows a germline mismatch at one end, possibly a read error. In the same sample, other DNA sequences code for this CDR3. The genes are TRBV5-1 and TRBJ1-5; D ambiguous. Germline V gene lookup returns CDR1 SGHRS and CDR2 YFSETQ. CDR3 length: 15 residues. The CDR3 region is CASSLRGNRHQPQHF. CDR3 nucleotide sequence: TGCGCTAGCAGCTTAAGAGGGAATAGGCATCAGCCCCAGCATTTT.

This chain links TRBV13 with TRBJ2-5; D is unresolved. Trimming shortened V by 1 base and J by 3 bases, and 6 bases separated the two germline ends. Germline V gives CDR1 PRHDT, CDR2 FYEKMQ (reference sequence). The CDR3 is made up of 13 amino acids. As DNA, the CDR3 is TGTGCCAGCAGCTTAGTATGGGAAGAGACCCAGTACTTC. Protein sequence: CASSLVWEETQYF.

This chain joins TRBV9 and TRBJ2-1, with 11 bases matching TRBD2. This CDR3 spans 16 amino acids. With V trimmed by 3 bases and J by 4 bases, 6 bases remained unmatched. The germline V gene encodes CDR1 SGDLS and CDR2 YYNGEE. The DNA for the CDR3 is TGTGCCAGCAGCGATGTAGCGGGAGGGGTTTACAATGAGCAGTTCTTC. It specifies CASSDVAGGVYNEQFF.

The rearrangement uses TRBV9 and TRBJ2-1; D is unclear. V lost 0 bases and J lost 3, with 7 bases in between. This CDR3 comprises 14 residues. Germline assignment: CDR1 SGDLS and CDR2 YYNGEE. As DNA, the CDR3 is TGTGCCAGCAGCGTAGTTTCGAACTACAATGAGCAGTTCTTC. Its protein product is CASSVVSNYNEQFF.

DNA of the CDR3: TGTGCCAGCAGCTTTCGACAGGGGTACACTGAAGCTTTCTTT. It codes for CASSFRQGYTEAFF. This chain joins TRBV11-1 and TRBJ1-1; 8 nucleotides agree with TRBD1. The CDR3 extends over 14 amino acids. CDR1 is SGHAT and CDR2 is FQDESV in the germline V gene (reference sequence). V trimming: 3 bases; J trimming: 3 bases; junction bases outside the gene matches: 3. Full variable domain (remainder filled in from reference TRBV11-1 and TRBJ1-1): EAEVAQSPRYKITEKSQAVAFWCDPISGHATLYWYRQILGQGPELLVQFQDESVVDDSQLPKDRFSAERLKGVDSTLKIQPAELGDSAMYLCASSFRQGYTEAFFGQGTRLTVV.

This chain joins TRBV4-3 and TRBJ2-7; maybe TRBD2 (7 bases). CDR1 is LGHNA, CDR2 YSLEER, per germline. This CDR3 is 17 amino acids long. Trimming took 0 bases from V and 3 from J, leaving 18 bases between them. The CDR3 spells CASSQDRGGPGDYEQYF. The CDR3 region has the DNA TGCGCCAGCAGCCAAGATAGGGGGGGGCCGGGGGACTACGAGCAGTACTTC.

The V gene is TRBV27, the J gene TRBJ2-1, with D perhaps TRBD1 (5 bases). The V and J ends lost 5 bases and 5 bases respectively, with 16 bases between them. CDR3 size: 15 residues. Germline V gene sequence: CDR1 MNHEY, CDR2 SMNVEV (reference sequence). This chain's CDR3 is CASSPRGGVDNEQFF. CDR3 nucleotides: TGTGCCAGCAGTCCAAGGGGTGGGGTTGACAATGAGCAGTTCTTC.

The chain recombines TRBV9 with TRBJ2-3; D ambiguous. The CDR3 has 13 residues. Deletions cut 2 bases from V and 2 bases from J, with 6 bases between. Germline-derived CDR1 and CDR2 are SGDLS and YYNGEE. The CDR3 spells CASSVFITDTQYF. In DNA, the CDR3 is TGTGCCAGCAGCGTGTTCATCACAGATACGCAGTATTTT.

This chain joins TRBV10-3 and TRBJ1-1; D perhaps matches TRBD1 (5 bases). Germline V gives CDR1 ENHRY, CDR2 SYGVKD. Deletions cut 0 bases from V and 4 bases from J, with 12 bases between. This CDR3 spans 15 amino acids. This CDR3 reads CAISESIGAATEAFF. Written as DNA, the CDR3 is TGTGCCATCAGTGAGTCGATAGGGGCTGCCACTGAAGCTTTCTTT.

This clone came up a few times. The rearrangement joins TRBV27 to TRBJ2-2; tentatively, D is TRBD1 (5 bases). CDR3 length equals 15 residues. Trimming took off 3 bases at V and 0 bases at J, with 8 bases between the two ends. Germline V lookup: CDR1 MNHEY, CDR2 SMNVEV (reference sequence). The CDR3 nucleotides read TGTGCCAGCAGTTTCCAGGGCGCGAACACCGGGGAGCTGTTTTTT. This gives the protein CASSFQGANTGELFF.

This chain connects TRBV27 to TRBJ2-5; D perhaps matches TRBD1 (5 bases). CDR3 length: 16 amino acids. V was pared by 5 bases and J by 1 base, with 17 bases between. Germline CDR1 is MNHEY and CDR2 is SMNVEV (reference sequence). The CDR3 loop is CASSPLDSRGQETQYF. CDR3 DNA sequence: TGTGCCAGCAGTCCCCTTGACAGTCGCGGCCAAGAGACCCAGTACTTC.

This chain uses TRBV29-1 with TRBJ2-7; no clear D. V lost 3 bases to trimming and J lost 2 bases, with 14 bases between them. Germline assignment: CDR1 SQVTM and CDR2 ANQGSEA. The CDR3 loop spans 14 amino acids. CDR3 sequence reads: CSVELASSTYEQYF. The CDR3 region has the DNA TGCAGCGTTGAGTTGGCATCGTCTACCTACGAGCAGTACTTC.

This rearrangement joins TRBV6-1 to TRBJ2-7, with 9 bases lining up with TRBD2. The J segment lost 0 bases and the V segment lost 4 bases, leaving 7 bases of the junction unmatched. This CDR3 is built from 16 residues. Germline CDR1 reads MNHNS; CDR2 reads SASEGT. CDR3 amino acids: CASSGLAEVLSYEQYF. The CDR3, as DNA: TGTGCCAGCAGTGGACTAGCGGAGGTCCTCTCCTACGAGCAGTACTTC.

This rearrangement joins TRBV27 to TRBJ2-7, with a weak D call TRBD2 (6 bases). This CDR3 spans 14 amino acids. From germline, CDR1 is MNHEY and CDR2 SMNVEV (reference sequence). Deletions cut 2 bases from V and 2 bases from J, with 10 bases between. CDR3 in amino acids: CASSLGDWTYEQYF. The CDR3 DNA reads TGTGCCAGCAGTTTAGGGGACTGGACCTACGAGCAGTACTTC.

The DNA for the CDR3 is TGTGCCAGCAGCGTAGCTATCCAGGGGGCGAACACTGAAGCTTTCTTT. As protein: CASSVAIQGANTEAFF. This chain uses TRBV9 with TRBJ1-1, with 8 bases matching TRBD1. V was pared by 0 bases and J by 1 base, with 5 bases of the junction left unmatched. CDR1 SGDLS and CDR2 YYNGEE come from the germline V gene. The CDR3 consists of 16 residues. Full variable domain (rest looked up from reference TRBV9 and TRBJ1-1): DSGVTQTPKHLITATGQRVTLRCSPRSGDLSVYWYQQSLDQGLQFLIQYYNGEERAKGNILERFSAQQFPDLHSELNLSSLELGDSALYFCASSVAIQGANTEAFFGQGTRLTVV.

This chain links TRBV9 with TRBJ2-7; D may be TRBD1 (5 bases). V lost 4 bases and J lost 5, with 10 bases in between. Per germline, CDR1 SGDLS and CDR2 YYNGEE. This CDR3 region has 12 residues. CDR3 residues: CASSTKGNEQYF. CDR3 coding DNA: TGTGCCAGCAGCACAAAGGGGAACGAGCAGTACTTC.